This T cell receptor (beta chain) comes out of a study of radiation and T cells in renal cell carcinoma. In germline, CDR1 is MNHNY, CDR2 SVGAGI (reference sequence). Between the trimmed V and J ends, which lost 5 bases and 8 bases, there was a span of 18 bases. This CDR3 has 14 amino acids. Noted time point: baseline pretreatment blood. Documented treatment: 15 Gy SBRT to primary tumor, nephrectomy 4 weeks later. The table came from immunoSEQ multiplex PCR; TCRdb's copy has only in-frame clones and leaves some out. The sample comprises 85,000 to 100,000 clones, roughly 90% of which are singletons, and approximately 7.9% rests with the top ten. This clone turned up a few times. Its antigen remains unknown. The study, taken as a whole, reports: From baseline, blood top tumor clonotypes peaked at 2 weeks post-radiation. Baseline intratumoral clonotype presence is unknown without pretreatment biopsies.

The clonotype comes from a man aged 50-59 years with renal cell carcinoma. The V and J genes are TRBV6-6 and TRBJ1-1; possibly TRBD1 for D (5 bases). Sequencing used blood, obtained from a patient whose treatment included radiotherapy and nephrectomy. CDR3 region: CASSLLGRAAEAFF. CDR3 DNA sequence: TGTGCCAGCAGTCTCCTGGGCAGGGCTGCCGAAGCTTTCTTT.